The present entry profiles one T cell receptor beta chain with its context. Its antigen remains unidentified. The sample originates from a study of metastatic and nonmetastatic thyroid tumors. Overall study context: It was across blood and tumor or nodule tissue from malignant and benign thyroid patients that repertoires were compared.

Study-level results: Benign nodules were reported to have significantly lower TCR beta diversity than malignant thyroid tumors, in blood and tumor.

No patient received treatment before thyroid surgery. Original analysis: Variation in CDR3 across clinicopathological groups served as the basis for constructing a distant-metastasis classifier in papillary thyroid cancer. MiXCR re-clonotyped the PCR reads for TCRdb. TCRdb's processing, not the authors' own work, is the source of the V and J calls. The sample gives around 20,000 clones, under 30% of which show up once; 20% to 25% is in the top ten. CDR3 length: 13 residues. Trimming shortened V by 4 bases and J by 2 bases, and 11 bases separated the two germline ends. Germline loops: CDR1 DFQATT, CDR2 SNEGSKA (reference sequence).

The TCR originated in a male donor with papillary thyroid cancer or a benign thyroid nodule (not recorded which). Some clones in this sample may be carry-over from other donors' samples. What was sequenced was tumor tissue. The chain is built from TRBV20-1 and TRBJ1-1; D is uncertain. The CDR3 loop reads CSANTRRNTEAFF. The DNA of the CDR3 is TGCAGTGCTAATACAAGACGTAACACTGAAGCTTTCTTT.